The entry below gives a single T cell receptor beta chain sequence along with its context. This entry comes from a study of CD8 T cells in Susac syndrome. The germline V gene encodes CDR1 MNHEY and CDR2 SVGAGI. V was shortened by 5 bases and J by 5 bases, with 10 bases between the two germline ends. There are 13 residues in the CDR3. An input of roughly 0.5 to 1 ug of RNA was subjected to reverse transcription using random hexamers. TCRdb itself ran the immunoSEQ multiplex PCR reads through MiXCR, one entry per CDR3 protein. The sample holds 250,000 to 300,000 distinct CDR3 sequences, roughly 84% seen once.

This receptor was identified in a human donor with multiple sclerosis. The chain has TRBV6-5 and TRBJ1-5, with D hard to call. Sequencing was performed on CD8+ T cells from PBMCs. The CDR3 protein is CASSEGGYQPQHF. The CDR3 DNA is TGTGCCAGCAGTGAGGGTGGATATCAGCCCCAGCATTTT.